These T cell receptor beta chains were read from a single sample in a study of T cells after yellow fever vaccination. TCRdb recomputed calls from the 5' RACE reads with MiXCR, one row per CDR3 protein. Among roughly 160,000 distinct CDR3 sequences listed, less than 9% were seen once. The sequencing used CD4+ T cells sorted from PBMCs, collected roughly 5 days after the first yellow fever vaccination. The receptors were gathered from a young man who received the YFV17D yellow fever vaccine. CDR3s include the opening cysteine and the closing phenylalanine or tryptophan. Each record gives: J gene, D gene, V gene, clone size, CDR3 DNA, CDR3 protein. A D gene is named only where the DNA matches it firmly. The size field is filled for only some rows; it gives once, few, many or a size class.

TRBJ2-3,-,TRBV5-1,many,TGCGCCAGCAGCTTGGGTATTGCAGATACGCAGTATTTT,CASSLGIADTQYF
TRBJ2-3,TRBD2,TRBV20-1,-,TGCAGTGCTAGACCCCCGTTTGGGAGCGGGGATTTTGATACGCAGTATTTT,CSARPPFGSGDFDTQYF
TRBJ1-2,-,TRBV9,few,TGTGCCAGCAGCGTAGCGACAGACTATGGCTACACCTTC,CASSVATDYGYTF
TRBJ1-1,-,TRBV20-1,many,TGCAGTGCTAGGGGGGGCATGAACACTGAAGCTTTCTTT,CSARGGMNTEAFF
TRBJ2-3,-,TRBV3-1,-,TGTGCCAGCAGCCAAGACTTTAGCACCCTCGGGGGAGATACGCAGTATTTT,CASSQDFSTLGGDTQYF
TRBJ1-5,-,TRBV5-1,-,TGCGCCAGCAGCCGGCAGCCTGGGAGCAATCAGCCCCAGCATTTT,CASSRQPGSNQPQHF
TRBJ2-5,-,TRBV7-9,-,TGTGCCAGCGGTCGAGGCTCGCAAGAGACCCAGTACTTC,CASGRGSQETQYF
TRBJ2-6,TRBD1,TRBV7-9,many,TGTGCCAGCAGCTTGCAAACAGGGGCCCACGTCCTGACTTTC,CASSLQTGAHVLTF
TRBJ2-7,-,TRBV12-3/TRBV12-4,few,TGTGCCAGCAGTTTATTACAGGACCACGAGCAGTACTTC,CASSLLQDHEQYF
TRBJ2-7,-,TRBV7-2,-,TGTGCCAGCAGCTTAGCGGGGGGACAGTACGAGCAGTACTTC,CASSLAGGQYEQYF
TRBJ2-5,-,TRBV7-8,few,TGTGCCAGCAGCTCCACAGGGTTGGAAGAGACCCAGTACTTC,CASSSTGLEETQYF
TRBJ1-5,-,TRBV19,-,TGTGCCTCCGAGGGGGGCGATCAGCCCCAGCATTTT,CASEGGDQPQHF
TRBJ1-1,-,TRBV12-3/TRBV12-4,few,TGTGCCAGCAGGGAACAGGGAGGGACTGAAGCTTTCTTT,CASREQGGTEAFF
TRBJ1-4,-,TRBV10-2,few,TGCGCCTCCCTTGAGGGAGGTGAAAAACTGTTTTTT,CASLEGGEKLFF
TRBJ2-3,TRBD2,TRBV7-3,many,TGTGCCAGCAGCCTCCTAGCGGGGGCTAGCACAGATACGCAGTATTTT,CASSLLAGASTDTQYF
TRBJ1-4,-,TRBV20-1,many,TGCAGTGCTAGAGATCAACCGGCCGAGGAAAAACTGTTTTTT,CSARDQPAEEKLFF
TRBJ2-3,TRBD2,TRBV20-1,once,TGCAGTGCTAGAGATATCCGTAGCGGGGGCACAGATACGCAGTATTTT,CSARDIRSGGTDTQYF
TRBJ1-3,-,TRBV20-1,-,TGCAGTGCTAGAGATCAGGGGACTGGAAACACCATATATTTT,CSARDQGTGNTIYF
TRBJ2-4,TRBD1,TRBV7-9,many,TGTGCCAGCAGCTCGGGGACAGGACATAAAAACATTCAGTACTTC,CASSSGTGHKNIQYF
TRBJ2-3,-,TRBV9,-,TGTGCCAGCAGCGTTAAGATAGTCACAGATACGCAGTATTTT,CASSVKIVTDTQYF
TRBJ1-1,-,TRBV5-1,-,TGCGCCAGCAGCATCCAGGGCGGTGGTGTGGGCACTGAAGCTTTCTTT,CASSIQGGGVGTEAFF
TRBJ2-3,TRBD1,TRBV6-1,many,TGTGCCAGCATACAGGGGGCCACAGATACGCAGTATTTT,CASIQGATDTQYF
TRBJ2-5,-,TRBV4-1,many,TGCGCCAGCAGCCAAGGTGGGGGACAAGAGACCCAGTACTTC,CASSQGGGQETQYF
TRBJ2-3,-,TRBV18,many,TGTGCCAGCTCACGTAACTATCAATCCACAGATACGCAGTATTTT,CASSRNYQSTDTQYF
TRBJ2-2,-,TRBV5-1,many,TGCGCCAGCAGCTTGAGGGCAGCGAACACCGGGGAGCTGTTTTTT,CASSLRAANTGELFF
TRBJ2-7,TRBD2,TRBV5-4,many,TGTGCCAGCAGCTTGGGGGGGGGAGGCTCCTACGAGCAGTACTTC,CASSLGGGGSYEQYF
TRBJ2-6,TRBD1,TRBV11-2,-,TGTGCCAGCAGGACGACAGGGGCTGGGGCCAACGTCCTGACTTTC,CASRTTGAGANVLTF
TRBJ2-5,TRBD1,TRBV6-6,many,TGTGCCAGCAGGACGACAGGGGAAGAGACCCAGTACTTC,CASRTTGEETQYF
TRBJ2-5,-,TRBV5-6,many,TGTGCCAGCAGCTGGAGTAGGGTTCGGGAGACCCAGTACTTC,CASSWSRVRETQYF
TRBJ2-3,-,TRBV7-7,few,TGTGCTAGCAGCCTAGGTACAGGGCTTGATACGCAGTATTTT,CASSLGTGLDTQYF
TRBJ2-4,-,TRBV7-2,many,TGTGCCAGCAGCTTAGGTGGGGGCACGAAAAACATTCAGTACTTC,CASSLGGGTKNIQYF
TRBJ2-3,TRBD2,TRBV7-3,many,TGTGCCAGCAGCTCCATAGCGGGGGGTACAGATACGCAGTATTTT,CASSSIAGGTDTQYF
TRBJ1-1,-,TRBV5-1,few,TGCGCCAGCAGCCCCGTCGGGTTCGGGGGAGAGGAAGCTTTCTTT,CASSPVGFGGEEAFF
TRBJ2-2,-,TRBV10-3,many,TGTGCCATCAGTGAGTCGCCCACGAGCCCCGGGGAGCTGTTTTTT,CAISESPTSPGELFF
TRBJ2-3,-,TRBV12-3/TRBV12-4,few,TGTGCCAGCAGTTTTGGTGCGGGACAGTCAGATACGCAGTATTTT,CASSFGAGQSDTQYF
TRBJ2-2,-,TRBV5-1,-,TGCGCCAGCAGCTTCAATGACGGGAACACCGGGGAGCTGTTTTTT,CASSFNDGNTGELFF
TRBJ2-1,TRBD1,TRBV7-2,many,TGTGCCAGCAGCTTCGGGACAGGGGGGAAGCAGTTCTTC,CASSFGTGGKQFF
TRBJ2-4,-,TRBV4-3,few,TGCGCCAGCAGCCCCTCCGCGGTGGCGAAAAACATTCAGTACTTC,CASSPSAVAKNIQYF
TRBJ1-4,-,TRBV7-9,-,TGTGCCAGCAGCTTATCGCAGGCGAGCGAAAAACTGTTTTTT,CASSLSQASEKLFF
TRBJ2-1,TRBD2,TRBV20-1,few,TGCAGTGCTAGAGATCCGGTAGCGGGGCCCTACAATGAGCAGTTCTTC,CSARDPVAGPYNEQFF
TRBJ2-5,-,TRBV18,many,TGTGCCAGCAGTTACCAAGAGACCCAGTACTTC,CASSYQETQYF
TRBJ2-7,TRBD2,TRBV7-2,many,TGTGCCAGCAGCTTAACGCCTGGACTAGCGGGCGTCCCAGGGCAGCAGTACTTC,CASSLTPGLAGVPGQQYF
TRBJ2-2,-,TRBV28,few,TGTGCCAGCAAGTCAGGGGACACCGGGGAGCTGTTTTTT,CASKSGDTGELFF
TRBJ2-5,-,TRBV11-2,many,TGTGCCAGCAGCTTAAGGGGGTGGCAAGAGACCCAGTACTTC,CASSLRGWQETQYF
TRBJ1-1,-,TRBV10-3,-,TGTGCCATCAGTGCGAGGGACGGGAACACTGAAGCTTTCTTT,CAISARDGNTEAFF
TRBJ2-2,-,TRBV6-5,many,TGTGCCAGCAGTTTACTAAAGGGGCGCGACGGGGAGCTGTTTTTT,CASSLLKGRDGELFF